This is a list of T cell receptor beta chains from one sample in a study of shared clonotypes between healthy human individuals. Libraries were prepared by immunoSEQ multiplex PCR; TCRdb keeps only in-frame clonotypes and omits some of them. Among over a million clones listed, approximately 98% were seen once. The sample taken for sequencing was naive CD4+ T cells sorted from blood. The source is a young man in good health. Both conserved end residues are part of each CDR3. The order of the fields is J gene, D gene, V gene, clone size, CDR3 DNA, CDR3 protein. A D gene is named only where the DNA matches it firmly. Expanded clones get a size class; other rows say once, few or many, or leave the size out.

TRBJ1-1,-,TRBV9,-,TGTGCCAGCAGCGTAGCGGCAGGGGCCGAAGAAGCTTTCTTT,CASSVAAGAEEAFF
TRBJ1-2,-,TRBV14,-,TGTGCCAGCAGCCAAGTTCACCGGGCAGACTATGGCTACACCTTC,CASSQVHRADYGYTF
TRBJ1-5,-,TRBV28,-,TGTGCCAGCAGTGTAACAGTGCAGCCCCAGCATTTT,CASSVTVQPQHF
TRBJ2-7,-,TRBV18,-,TGTGCCAGCTCACCACCGGGCCGGGGTCCAGCCTACGAGCAGTACTTC,CASSPPGRGPAYEQYF
TRBJ1-5,TRBD1,TRBV10-1,once,TGCGCCAGTCAACAGGGGTTTGGCCAGCCCCAGCATTTT,CASQQGFGQPQHF
TRBJ2-6,TRBD1,TRBV5-6,-,TGTGCCAGCAGCCACAGGGGACCCGGGGCCAACGTCCTGACTTTC,CASSHRGPGANVLTF
TRBJ2-1,-,TRBV6-5,once,TGTGCCAGCAGTTACTCGAATAAGGGTCCGGGGCAGTTCTTC,CASSYSNKGPGQFF
TRBJ1-1,-,TRBV9,-,TGTGCCAGCAGCGTAGAGGGGGGCCCGGGCACTGAAGCTTTCTTT,CASSVEGGPGTEAFF
TRBJ2-3,-,TRBV7-9,-,TGTGCCAGCAGCCAAACAGGGTTCACAGATACGCAGTATTTT,CASSQTGFTDTQYF
TRBJ2-3,-,TRBV5-1,-,TGCGCCAGCCGCACGGGGGGCAGTGATACGCAGTATTTT,CASRTGGSDTQYF
TRBJ2-7,TRBD1,TRBV9,-,TGTGCCAGCAGCGCTGGTAGGGGGACAGGAAACAACTACGAGCAGTACTTC,CASSAGRGTGNNYEQYF
TRBJ1-1,-,TRBV28,-,TGTGCCAGCAGTTTGACGGGGGGCACTGAAGCTTTCTTT,CASSLTGGTEAFF
TRBJ1-2,-,TRBV19,once,TGTGCCAGTAGTGAACTTATGGGTGGCTACACCTTC,CASSELMGGYTF
TRBJ1-2,-,TRBV12-5,-,TGTGCTAGTGGTTTCGCCGGACTCTACGGTGGCTACACCTTC,CASGFAGLYGGYTF
TRBJ1-4,TRBD1,TRBV6-6,-,TGTGCCAGCAGCACCGGGACAGGGGCCGAAAAACTGTTTTTT,CASSTGTGAEKLFF
TRBJ2-3,-,TRBV6-4,-,TGTGCCAGCAGTGAGGATCTGGCAGATACGCAGTATTTT,CASSEDLADTQYF
TRBJ2-3,TRBD2,TRBV28,-,TGTGCCAGCAGTCCTCAAATTGGACTAGCGGGAGGAGGGGCGCAGTATTTT,CASSPQIGLAGGGAQYF
TRBJ1-1,-,TRBV5-1,-,TGCGCCAGCAGCTTGGTTCCCGGGGAGGCTGAAGCTTTCTTT,CASSLVPGEAEAFF
TRBJ2-3,-,TRBV6-6,-,TGTGCCAGCAGTTACGACAGCCCCAACAGGGATACGCAGTATTTT,CASSYDSPNRDTQYF
TRBJ2-3,TRBD1,TRBV4-3,-,TGCGCCAGCAGCCAAGATGGGGACAGGGTTCCAGATACGCAGTATTTT,CASSQDGDRVPDTQYF
TRBJ2-7,TRBD2,TRBV27,-,TGTGCCAGCAGTTTTACCCTAGCGGGTACGTACGAGCAGTACTTC,CASSFTLAGTYEQYF
TRBJ1-2,-,TRBV7-2,-,TGTGCCAGCAGCTTAGACTCGACGGCTGCCGGCTACACCTTC,CASSLDSTAAGYTF
TRBJ2-7,-,TRBV29-1,-,TGCAGCGTTGCAGGGACATTTAGCTCCTACGAGCAGTACTTC,CSVAGTFSSYEQYF